The 21 T cell receptor beta chains listed next were all sequenced from one sample in a study of T cells in narcolepsy. Repertoires were generated with immunoSEQ multiplex PCR, while TCRdb's copy carries only in-frame clones and drops some. Altogether some 30,000 clones are present, about 89% being singletons, with the ten largest covering around 0.92%. Sequencing was carried out using memory (CD45RA-) CD4+ T cells from blood. Receptor source: a human donor in good health.

This clone was detected only once. CDR3 residues: CASSPPKQGTGELFF. The CDR3, as DNA: TGTGCCAGCAGCCCCCCTAAACAGGGCACCGGGGAGCTGTTTTTT. V gene TRBV28 combines with J gene TRBJ2-2; a possible D gene is TRBD1 (6 bases). V gave up 6 bases and J gave up 4 bases, with 15 bases separating them. The CDR3 is 15 residues long. The germline gives CDR1 MDHEN, CDR2 SYDVKM.

V is TRBV6-6 and J is TRBJ1-2; D possibly corresponds to TRBD1 (6 bases). Trimming pared 6 bases from V and 6 bases from J, leaving 14 bases between. This CDR3 comprises 13 residues. The germline V gene has CDR1 MNHNY and CDR2 SVGAGI (reference sequence). CDR3 in DNA: TGTGCCAGCAGGCGGACAGAGGCGCATGGCTACACCTTC. Residues: CASRRTEAHGYTF.

The chain links TRBV19 to TRBJ1-5, with D maybe TRBD1 (5 bases). V lost 5 bases and J 9 bases, leaving 11 bases between the germline ends. The CDR3 consists of 12 residues. CDR1 is LNHDA, CDR2 SQIVND, per germline (reference sequence). CDR3 nucleotide sequence: TGTGCCAGTAGTTTACCTCAGGGGCCCCAGCATTTT. It encodes CASSLPQGPQHF.

The chain is built from TRBV10-3 and TRBJ2-3, with 7 bases identical to TRBD2. CDR1 is ENHRY, CDR2 SYGVKD, per germline. V was clipped by 3 bases and J by 9 bases; unmatched bases: 18. The CDR3 loop spans 17 amino acids. The CDR3 spells CAISDGLGLAALVTQYF. Here the CDR3 DNA reads TGTGCCATCAGTGACGGTTTAGGGCTAGCGGCTTTAGTAACGCAGTATTTT.

The rearrangement uses TRBV5-6 and TRBJ2-7; D gene ambiguous. The CDR3 runs to 15 residues. The ends were cut back, 2 bases at V and 1 base at J, with 13 bases in the middle. The germline V gene has CDR1 SGHDT and CDR2 YYEEEE. In nucleotides, the CDR3 is TGTGCCAGCAGCTTCGGCAGGCGAATGTCCTACGAGCAGTACTTC. Protein product: CASSFGRRMSYEQYF.

V and J are TRBV18 and TRBJ2-1; D unresolved. The CDR3 sequence is 13 residues long. Germline V gene data show CDR1 as KGHSH and CDR2 as LQKENI. The V and J ends lost 7 bases and 11 bases respectively, with 18 bases between them. The DNA of the CDR3 is TGTGCCAGCTGTCTACTGGGAAACCGTCAGCAGTTCTTC. It translates to CASCLLGNRQQFF.

As concerns this clone: The CDR3 does not end in the conserved phenylalanine or tryptophan, so this is likely a read error. The gene calls are TRBV7-8 and TRBJ1-1; TRBD1 matches 7 bases. The CDR3 extends over 16 amino acids. Losses at the gene ends were 1 base for V and 5 bases for J; bases not matched to a gene: 10. CDR1 is SGHVS and CDR2 is FQNEAQ in the germline V gene. CDR3 sequence: CASSLVPSDRATEAFS. The CDR3 bases are TGTGCCAGCAGCTTAGTCCCTTCAGACAGGGCTACTGAAGCTTTCTCT.

The chain combines TRBV28 with TRBJ1-2; D gene uncertain. Deletions cut 4 bases from V and 5 bases from J, with 5 bases between. The germline V gene encodes CDR1 MDHEN and CDR2 SYDVKM. The CDR3 is 11 residues long. The CDR3 bases are TGTGCCAGCAGTTCACAGTATGGCTACACCTTC. This translates into CASSSQYGYTF.

This clone was counted once. The chain combines TRBV6-5 with TRBJ1-5; a possible D gene is TRBD1 (5 bases). CDR1 is MNHEY and CDR2 is SVGAGI in the germline V gene. V was clipped by 6 bases and J by 7 bases, with 13 bases between them. The CDR3 totals 13 residues. The CDR3 protein is CASRGLVIQPQHF. CDR3 in DNA: TGTGCCAGCAGGGGACTGGTCATACAGCCCCAGCATTTT.

This clone was seen a single time. This chain connects TRBV13 to TRBJ2-3, with no clear D. CDR3 size: 13 residues. With 3 bases removed from V and 6 bases from J, the gap between germline ends came to 10 bases. The V gene's germline CDR1 is PRHDT and CDR2 FYEKMQ (reference sequence). CDR3 amino acids: CASSLSFRDTQYF. Written as DNA, the CDR3 is TGTGCCAGCAGCTTGTCATTTCGGGATACGCAGTATTTT.

The V and J genes are TRBV7-8 and TRBJ1-5; D is possibly TRBD1 (5 bases). Germline V CDR1 and CDR2: SGHVS, FQNEAQ. The CDR3 covers 13 residues. The germline V and J ends were trimmed by 3 bases and 4 bases, with 7 bases remaining between them. CDR3: CASSLTVNQPQHF. The CDR3 DNA sequence: TGTGCCAGCAGCTTGACAGTGAATCAGCCCCAGCATTTT.

The gene calls are TRBV6-1 and TRBJ2-7, with TRBD1 identical over 9 bases. The CDR3 runs to 15 residues. Trimming cost V 5 bases and J 0 bases; bases outside gene matches: 5. Per the germline V gene, CDR1 is MNHNS and CDR2 is SASEGT. The CDR3 reads CASSHRQGVSYEQYF. CDR3 nucleotides: TGTGCCAGCAGTCATCGACAGGGGGTCTCCTACGAGCAGTACTTC.

This sequence joins TRBV7-2 and TRBJ1-4; D unclear. Trimming took off 5 bases at V and 11 bases at J, with 12 bases between the two ends. CDR3 length: 12 residues. In germline, CDR1 is SGHTA, CDR2 FQGNSA. DNA of the CDR3: TGTGCCAGCAGCCCCTCCTCGGGGAAACTGTTTTTT. Protein sequence: CASSPSSGKLFF.

A word on this clone: At one boundary the junction diverges from the germline segment, which might be a read error. This sequence joins TRBV7-7 and TRBJ2-7; 9 positions match TRBD1. Germline loops: CDR1 SSHAT, CDR2 FNYEAQ (reference sequence). This CDR3 comprises 14 residues. CDR3 residues: CASSPGTGRDEQYF. In DNA form, the CDR3 reads TGTGCTAGCAGCCCCGGGACAGGGAGGGACGAGCAGTACTTC.

The chain combines TRBV7-8 with TRBJ1-6, with D possibly matching TRBD1 (6 bases). There are 16 residues in the CDR3. The germline V gene has CDR1 SGHVS and CDR2 FQNEAQ. V was cut by 5 bases and J by 0 bases, with 11 bases left in between. The CDR3 here is CASSDSQGSYNSPLHF. The CDR3 nucleotides are TGTGCCAGCAGCGACTCACAGGGCTCCTATAATTCACCCCTCCACTTT.

The V call is TRBV5-1, the J call TRBJ2-3, with a weak D call TRBD2 (5 bases). Germline values: CDR1 SGHRS, CDR2 YFSETQ. The CDR3 spans 15 residues. V was cut by 7 bases and J by 0 bases, with 15 bases left in between. The CDR3 protein is CASQISGVSTDTQYF. CDR3 bases: TGCGCCAGCCAGATATCCGGGGTTAGCACAGATACGCAGTATTTT.

The chain employs TRBV2 and TRBJ2-2, with unresolved D. Germline CDR1 and CDR2: SNHLY and FYNNEI. This CDR3 has 11 amino acids. With 5 bases removed from V and 7 bases from J, the gap between germline ends came to 5 bases. The CDR3 bases are TGTGCCAGCAGTTGGGACGGGGAGCTGTTTTTT. Translating it yields CASSWDGELFF.

V usage is TRBV6-1 and J usage is TRBJ1-3; D is perhaps TRBD1 (5 bases). The V and J ends lost 0 bases and 0 bases respectively, with 12 bases between them. Germline V gives CDR1 MNHNS, CDR2 SASEGT. The CDR3 is 17 amino acids. CDR3: CASSEASGQHSGNTIYF. The CDR3 nucleotides are TGTGCCAGCAGTGAAGCGTCGGGGCAACACTCTGGAAACACCATATATTTT.

The chain combines TRBV28 with TRBJ1-2; 7 positions match TRBD1. V lost 5 bases, J lost 0 bases, and 12 bases stayed unmatched. The CDR3 runs to 17 residues. Germline V gives CDR1 MDHEN, CDR2 SYDVKM. Here the CDR3 reads CASSPRTGAISNYGYTF. DNA of the CDR3: TGTGCCAGCAGTCCTCGGACAGGAGCGATATCTAACTATGGCTACACCTTC.

The chain links TRBV5-1 to TRBJ2-3; 8 bases fit TRBD1. Trimming removed 0 bases from V and 0 bases from J; junction bases left unmatched: 6. The CDR3 is 17 residues long. Per the germline V gene, CDR1 is SGHRS and CDR2 is YFSETQ. The CDR3 reads CASSLAQGAPSTDTQYF. CDR3 coding DNA: TGCGCCAGCAGCTTGGCGCAGGGGGCCCCTAGCACAGATACGCAGTATTTT.

This clone was counted once. V and J are TRBV7-2 and TRBJ2-7, with 11 nucleotides matching TRBD2. The trim removed 4 bases at V and 2 bases at J, leaving 16 bases unmatched. Germline CDR1 and CDR2: SGHTA and FQGNSA. The CDR3 is 19 residues long. The CDR3 is CASSSQTSGSSSWPYEQYF. CDR3 sequence (DNA): TGTGCCAGCAGCTCTCAAACTAGCGGGAGTTCCTCGTGGCCCTACGAGCAGTACTTC.